This T cell receptor (beta chain) emerged from a study of shared T cell receptors in the human thymus. The germline V gene has CDR1 MNHEY and CDR2 SMNVEV (reference sequence). The length of the CDR3 is 14 residues. The V segment lost 3 bases and the J segment 3 bases; nucleotides outside the gene matches: 5. The data were produced by immunoSEQ multiplex PCR, yet TCRdb's version contains in-frame clones alone and is incomplete. This sample has 630,000 or so clones; over 75% occur once, and the top ten carry roughly 0.0087%. This same sample was also taken into another study, of human thymus T cells. That paper states: The study used thymus tissue resected during corrective heart surgery. Reports from related research described highly overlapping thymic repertoires among unrelated individuals.

The gene calls are TRBV27 and TRBJ2-7, with 7 bases that match TRBD1. The clonotype originates from a boy under two years old with a congenital heart defect. Sequences were obtained from thymocytes. The CDR3 sequence is CASSLADRDYEQYF. The CDR3 DNA sequence: TGTGCCAGCAGTTTGGCAGACAGGGACTACGAGCAGTACTTC.